The 22 T cell receptor beta chains given below trace back to one sample, sequenced in a study of cytomegalovirus exposure and HLA in healthy donors. PCR amplification relied on 60 Vbeta primers (plus 13 Jbeta primers). Profiling relied on immunoSEQ multiplex PCR, and the TCRdb table lists in-frame clones only, not all of them. The sample has under 200,000 clones; roughly 80% are singletons. The specimen was PBMCs. The receptors were gathered from a woman between 18 and 30 years old in good health and CMV-seronegative.

V and J are TRBV15 and TRBJ2-1; 8 bases are a match to TRBD1. Trimming cost V 1 base and J 5 bases; bases outside gene matches: 16. The CDR3 contains 19 residues. Per the germline V gene, CDR1 is LNHNV and CDR2 is YYDKDF (reference sequence). Here the CDR3 reads CATSRVPHGQGSRDNEQFF. The CDR3 DNA reads TGTGCCACCAGCAGAGTTCCCCATGGACAGGGAAGTCGAGACAATGAGCAGTTCTTC.

This chain connects TRBV7-9 to TRBJ2-7; D possibly corresponds to TRBD1 (6 bases). Trimming cost V 5 bases and J 9 bases, with 17 bases left between them. This CDR3 comprises 13 residues. Germline values: CDR1 SEHNR, CDR2 FQNEAQ (reference sequence). The CDR3 DNA reads as TGTGCCAGCAGCCCGCTGGGGGCTCTAGGGCAGTACTTC. It is translated as CASSPLGALGQYF.

The V gene is TRBV6-6, the J gene TRBJ2-3; the D gene is possibly TRBD2 (5 bases). The CDR3 covers 12 residues. From germline, CDR1 is MNHNY and CDR2 SVGAGI (reference sequence). V lost 0 bases and J 12 bases, leaving 10 bases between the germline ends. Here the CDR3 DNA reads TGTGCCAGCAGTTACTCGAGGGTCAGTCAGTATTTT. This translates into CASSYSRVSQYF.

The chain uses TRBV7-7 and TRBJ2-1, with a weak D call TRBD2 (6 bases). CDR3 length: 18 residues. Germline CDR1 SSHAT, CDR2 FNYEAQ (reference sequence). CDR3 in DNA: TGTGCTAGAGGTCTGGGGTTCTATGCGGGGAGCTCCTACAATGAGCAGTTCTTC. Translated, it gives CARGLGFYAGSSYNEQFF.

Remarks on this clone: Germline and junction disagree at one end, which may indicate a read error. The chain uses TRBV5-1 and TRBJ2-7, with 8 bases matching TRBD2. Germline CDR1 reads SGHRS; CDR2 reads YFSETQ. This CDR3 is 15 amino acids long. CDR3 protein: CASSLEGGNQLAADF. The CDR3 DNA reads as TGCGCCAGCAGCTTGGAGGGGGGGAATCAACTAGCGGCCGACTTC. The variable domain in full, completed from reference TRBV5-1 and TRBJ2-7, reads KAGVTQTPRYLIKTRGQQVTLSCSPISGHRSVSWYQQTPGQGLQFLFEYFSETQRNKGNFPGRFSGRQFSNSRSEMNVSTLELGDSALYLCASSLEGGNQLAADFGPGTRLTVT.

The chain uses TRBV7-8 and TRBJ2-2, with 7 bases fitting TRBD1. This CDR3 spans 17 amino acids. V shed 0 bases, J shed 0 bases, and the junction held 4 bases outside the gene matches. Germline lookup yields CDR1 SGHVS and CDR2 FQNEAQ. CDR3 DNA: TGTGCCAGCAGCTTAGCAAAAACAGGGGCGAACACCGGGGAGCTGTTTTTT. Protein: CASSLAKTGANTGELFF.

This CDR3 is CASSQSGVNSPLHF. The CDR3, as DNA: TGTGCCAGCAGTCAGTCAGGGGTAAATTCACCCCTCCACTTT. The V call is TRBV28, the J call TRBJ1-6; maybe TRBD1 (6 bases). The CDR3 runs to 14 residues. Germline V gene data show CDR1 as MDHEN and CDR2 as SYDVKM. V gave up 5 bases and J gave up 7 bases, with 12 bases separating them.

As to this clone: The same CDR3 arises from other DNA sequences in this sample as well. The chain joins TRBV2 to TRBJ1-2; a weak D match, TRBD1 (6 bases). Germline CDR1 reads SNHLY; CDR2 reads FYNNEI. The CDR3 covers 13 residues. V was clipped by 4 bases and J by 5 bases, with 11 bases between them. The CDR3 DNA sequence: TGTGCCAGCAGTGCCCAGGGGAGTTATGGCTACACCTTC. Encoded protein: CASSAQGSYGYTF.

The rearrangement links TRBV2 to TRBJ1-1; D unclear. V lost 6 bases, J lost 2 bases, and 10 bases lay in between. The germline CDR1 and CDR2 sequences are SNHLY and FYNNEI. This CDR3 region has 13 residues. As DNA, the CDR3 is TGTGCCAGCAGGCCCGACATAAACACTGAAGCTTTCTTT. This sequence encodes CASRPDINTEAFF.

The chain carries TRBV29-1 and TRBJ1-2, with D possibly TRBD1 on 5 matching bases. CDR1 is SQVTM, CDR2 ANQGSEA, per germline. V lost 1 base to trimming and J lost 8 bases, with 11 bases between them. The CDR3 contains 12 residues. CDR3 in DNA: TGCAGCGTTGAAGGGGACTTCAGAGGCTACACCTTC. This codes for CSVEGDFRGYTF. Full variable domain (outside the CDR3, taken from reference TRBV29-1 and TRBJ1-2): SAVISQKPSRDICQRGTSLTIQCQVDSQVTMMFWYRQQPGQSLTLIATANQGSEATYESGFVIDKFPISRPNLTFSTLTVSNMSPEDSSIYLCSVEGDFRGYTFGSGTRLTVV.

In this sample, this clone turned up once. The chain carries TRBV10-2 and TRBJ2-2; 7 bases align to TRBD2. V trimming: 6 bases; J trimming: 5 bases; junction bases outside the gene matches: 9. The CDR3 contains 15 residues. The V gene's germline CDR1 is WSHSY and CDR2 SAAADI. CDR3 loop: CASRIAGVGTGELFF. In DNA, the CDR3 is TGCGCCAGCAGAATCGCGGGAGTAGGAACCGGGGAGCTGTTTTTT.

V is TRBV30 and J is TRBJ2-2; D perhaps matches TRBD2 (7 bases). The CDR3 sequence is 13 residues long. Trimming took off 5 bases at V and 2 bases at J, with 9 bases between the two ends. The germline V gene has CDR1 GTSNPN and CDR2 SVGIG (reference sequence). CDR3 sequence: CAWGGANTGELFF. The CDR3 DNA reads as TGTGCCTGGGGGGGGGCAAACACCGGGGAGCTGTTTTTT.

This chain uses TRBV19 with TRBJ2-7; TRBD2 matches 8 bases. CDR3 length: 16 residues. The germline gives CDR1 LNHDA, CDR2 SQIVND (reference sequence). Trimming cost V 5 bases and J 0 bases; bases outside gene matches: 9. Written as DNA, the CDR3 is TGTGCCAGTAGTCGGGGGGGATTCTCAAGCTCCTACGAGCAGTACTTC. Translation gives CASSRGGFSSSYEQYF.

The genes are TRBV27 and TRBJ2-1; maybe TRBD2 (5 bases). Germline lookup yields CDR1 MNHEY and CDR2 SMNVEV (reference sequence). Trimming removed 5 bases at V and 5 bases at J, with 13 bases between. The CDR3 runs to 14 residues. The chain's CDR3 is CASSHSPGNNEQFF. CDR3 DNA: TGTGCCAGCAGTCATTCCCCGGGAAACAATGAGCAGTTCTTC.

The chain is built from TRBV6-4 and TRBJ1-4; D is uncertain. In germline, CDR1 is MRHNA, CDR2 SNTAGT. The V end lost 2 bases, the J end lost 7 bases, and 14 bases lay between the germline ends. The CDR3 sequence is 15 residues long. CDR3 protein: CASSDARMVGEKLFF. The CDR3 coding sequence is TGTGCCAGCAGTGACGCCAGGATGGTGGGTGAAAAACTGTTTTTT.

The chain uses TRBV5-1 and TRBJ2-3, with TRBD2 matching over 15 bases. The CDR3 runs 17 residues. CDR1 and CDR2 from the germline V gene are SGHRS and YFSETQ. With V trimmed by 0 bases and J by 6 bases, 5 bases remained unmatched. As DNA, the CDR3 is TGCGCCAGCAGCTTGGGGACTAGCGGGAGGGCCGAGGATACGCAGTATTTT. Translating it yields CASSLGTSGRAEDTQYF. Looking up the rest from reference TRBV5-1 and TRBJ2-3 gives the full variable domain: KAGVTQTPRYLIKTRGQQVTLSCSPISGHRSVSWYQQTPGQGLQFLFEYFSETQRNKGNFPGRFSGRQFSNSRSEMNVSTLELGDSALYLCASSLGTSGRAEDTQYFGPGTRLTVL.

The rearrangement links TRBV6-5 to TRBJ2-1; 10 nucleotides align to TRBD2. This CDR3 contains 16 residues. CDR1 is MNHEY, CDR2 SVGAGI, per germline. Trimming took 4 bases from V and 6 from J; bases not matched to a gene: 9. CDR3 residues: CASSSGGLAGANEQFF. CDR3 nucleotides: TGTGCCAGCAGTTCGGGTGGGCTAGCGGGAGCCAATGAGCAGTTCTTC.

The sample holds a few counts of this clone. The chain has TRBV29-1 and TRBJ2-7; 7 bases fit TRBD2. Germline V gene lookup returns CDR1 SQVTM and CDR2 ANQGSEA. V lost 1 base and J lost 7; bases outside the gene matches: 13. The CDR3 runs 15 residues. CDR3 coding DNA: TGCAGCGTTGAAGGAGAAAGGGGCCGAGCGGGAGAGCAGTACTTC. Protein: CSVEGERGRAGEQYF.

The chain recombines TRBV28 with TRBJ1-3, with 7 bases matching TRBD1. Trimming removed 5 bases from V and 4 bases from J; junction bases left unmatched: 2. The CDR3 runs to 13 residues. The germline V gene has CDR1 MDHEN and CDR2 SYDVKM. As DNA, the CDR3 is TGTGCCAGCAGTGGGACAGTCGGAAACACCATATATTTT. Its protein product is CASSGTVGNTIYF.

Details on this clone: Within the sample, other DNA sequences also encode this same CDR3. In nucleotides, the CDR3 is TGTGCCAGCAGTGAAGGGGGCCTAGCGGGAGGCGGCAATGAGCAGTTCTTC. Translated: CASSEGGLAGGGNEQFF. This chain joins TRBV6-1 and TRBJ2-1; TRBD2 agrees at 11 bases. V was clipped by 1 base and J by 6 bases; unmatched bases: 8. CDR3 length: 17 amino acids. CDR1 MNHNS and CDR2 SASEGT come from the germline V gene.

The chain couples TRBV19 to TRBJ1-4; the match to TRBD1 covers 9 bases. The CDR3 covers 14 residues. V shed 6 bases, J shed 10 bases, and the junction held 9 bases outside the gene matches. The germline gives CDR1 LNHDA, CDR2 SQIVND (reference sequence). The CDR3 protein is CASSSGTGLGKLFF. The DNA for the CDR3 is TGTGCCAGTAGCTCGGGGACAGGGCTCGGAAAACTGTTTTTT.

The rearrangement uses TRBV20-1 and TRBJ1-1; D gene uncertain. V shed 7 bases and J shed 2 bases, with 8 bases lying between them. CDR1 is DFQATT and CDR2 is SNEGSKA in the germline V gene (reference sequence). The CDR3 runs 11 residues. CDR3 region: CSVRGNTEAFF. In nucleotides, the CDR3 is TGCAGTGTTCGGGGAAACACTGAAGCTTTCTTT.